These 32 T cell receptor beta chains share one sample of origin, sequenced in a study of long-term antiretroviral therapy in people with HIV. A v3.0 immunoSEQ assay was performed at survey level. Only in-frame clones appear in the TCRdb table, and some are missing; sequencing was by immunoSEQ multiplex PCR. The sample comprises approximately 28,000 clones, approximately 95% of which are singletons, and roughly 8% rests with the top ten. Sequencing used unsorted PBMCs, obtained 5.3 years after starting antiretroviral therapy. Receptor source: a man under 40 with HIV.

This chain links TRBV10-3 with TRBJ2-7; D may be TRBD1 (5 bases). This CDR3 has 16 amino acids. Germline V CDR1 and CDR2: ENHRY, SYGVKD. Trimming took off 3 bases at V and 0 bases at J, with 15 bases between the two ends. CDR3 bases: TGTGCCATCAGTGACCAGGGCCGGCGGAGCTCCTACGAGCAGTACTTC. Amino acid sequence: CAISDQGRRSSYEQYF.

This sequence joins TRBV11-2 and TRBJ2-3; a weak D match, TRBD1 (6 bases). Germline V gene sequence: CDR1 SGHAT, CDR2 FQNNGV. The germline V and J ends were trimmed by 1 base and 4 bases, with 12 bases remaining between them. The length of the CDR3 is 15 residues. CDR3 sequence reads: CASSLVQGLSDTQYF. The CDR3 nucleotides are TGTGCCAGCAGCTTAGTTCAGGGGCTGTCAGATACGCAGTATTTT.

This clone has a single count. The gene calls are TRBV2 and TRBJ2-5; D is perhaps TRBD1 (5 bases). The germline gives CDR1 SNHLY, CDR2 FYNNEI. The V end was cut by 6 bases, the J end by 0 bases, with 11 bases between. The CDR3 consists of 14 residues. Here the CDR3 reads CASRQDHNQETQYF. The CDR3 DNA reads TGTGCCAGCAGACAGGACCACAACCAAGAGACCCAGTACTTC.

This rearrangement joins TRBV6-5 to TRBJ2-2, with 7 bases that match TRBD2. CDR1 MNHEY and CDR2 SVGAGI come from the germline V gene. The CDR3 runs to 14 residues. J was trimmed by 5 bases and V by 5 bases; bases with no gene match: 5. CDR3 nucleotide sequence: TGTGCCAGCAGTCCTTGGGGGGGGACCGGGGAGCTGTTTTTT. It translates to CASSPWGGTGELFF.

The chain links TRBV6-5 to TRBJ1-5; D is unresolved. With 7 bases removed from V and 5 bases from J, the gap between germline ends came to 12 bases. From germline, CDR1 is MNHEY and CDR2 SVGAGI. The CDR3 extends over 13 amino acids. Here the CDR3 DNA reads TGTGCCAGCACCCCCGGGTTTGATCAGCCCCAGCATTTT. It yields the protein CASTPGFDQPQHF.

The chain carries TRBV7-2 and TRBJ1-1; D not certain. Trimming pared 2 bases from V and 8 bases from J, leaving 24 bases between. The CDR3 length is 17 residues. Germline CDR1 SGHTA, CDR2 FQGNSA. Here the CDR3 reads CASSLRPSETDYREAFF. CDR3 in DNA: TGTGCCAGCAGCTTAAGACCGTCAGAGACGGACTACAGAGAAGCTTTCTTT.

The chain combines TRBV2 with TRBJ2-1; 8 bases map to TRBD2. Trimming took 2 bases from V and 6 from J; bases not matched to a gene: 3. The CDR3 is 14 amino acids. CDR1 is SNHLY and CDR2 is FYNNEI in the germline V gene. The CDR3 is CASSETGGRNEQFF. CDR3 DNA: TGTGCCAGCAGTGAAACGGGAGGGCGCAATGAGCAGTTCTTC.

The V gene is TRBV11-2, the J gene TRBJ2-5; D is unclear. Germline V CDR1 and CDR2: SGHAT, FQNNGV. This CDR3 contains 15 residues. Trimming pared 1 base from V and 1 base from J, leaving 10 bases between. In DNA form, the CDR3 reads TGTGCCAGCAGCTTAGGCGTGCAGGCCCAAGAGACCCAGTACTTC. Its protein is CASSLGVQAQETQYF.

The chain employs TRBV27 and TRBJ2-7; 14 bases are shared with TRBD2. Germline V CDR1 and CDR2: MNHEY, SMNVEV (reference sequence). The trim removed 6 bases at V and 2 bases at J, leaving 0 bases unmatched. The CDR3 runs 14 residues. DNA for the CDR3: TGTGCCAGCAGGGGACTAGCGGGAGCCTACGAGCAGTACTTC. This encodes CASRGLAGAYEQYF.

The chain combines TRBV9 with TRBJ1-2, with a tentative D call TRBD1 (6 bases). The V end lost 4 bases, the J end lost 3 bases, and 22 bases lay between the germline ends. The CDR3 loop spans 17 amino acids. CDR1 SGDLS and CDR2 YYNGEE come from the germline V gene. The CDR3 coding sequence is TGTGCCAGCAGCTCAAACTGGGGGGGGGCATCTGACTATGGCTACACCTTC. Translated: CASSSNWGGASDYGYTF.

V is TRBV2 and J is TRBJ1-6; 7 bases line up with TRBD1. After removal of 5 bases from V and 3 bases from J, the junction contained 7 bases not matched to a gene. The CDR3 has 16 residues. CDR1 and CDR2 (germline): SNHLY, FYNNEI. CDR3 in amino acids: CASSRQGIDYNSPLHF. The CDR3 nucleotides are TGTGCCAGCAGTCGACAGGGTATTGACTATAATTCACCCCTCCACTTT.

The chain joins TRBV5-6 to TRBJ2-5, with TRBD1 identical over 7 bases. Germline V lookup: CDR1 SGHDT, CDR2 YYEEEE. The CDR3 consists of 16 residues. V dropped 0 bases and J dropped 4; count of bases not matched to a gene: 9. The CDR3 coding sequence is TGTGCCAGCAGCTTGGTGGGCACAGGGGAAGGAGAGACCCAGTACTTC. This gives the protein CASSLVGTGEGETQYF.

The chain recombines TRBV30 with TRBJ1-2; a possible D gene is TRBD1 (6 bases). Germline V gene data show CDR1 as GTSNPN and CDR2 as SVGIG (reference sequence). The CDR3 length is 10 residues. Trimming removed 7 bases from V and 8 bases from J, with 11 bases in between. The CDR3 DNA sequence: TGTGCCTACAGGGTGGGGGGCTACACCTTC. Amino acid sequence: CAYRVGGYTF.

The chain recombines TRBV9 with TRBJ2-1; a possible D gene is TRBD2 (7 bases). Trimming left V 2 bases short and J 10 bases short, with 16 bases between. CDR1 is SGDLS, CDR2 YYNGEE, per germline. The CDR3 extends over 14 amino acids. CDR3 sequence (DNA): TGTGCCAGCAGCGTCGGGTGGGGGGGCCACGAGCAGTTCTTC. Translated, it gives CASSVGWGGHEQFF.

V gene TRBV10-1 combines with J gene TRBJ2-7; possible D gene TRBD1, 6 bases. This CDR3 comprises 14 residues. The germline V and J ends were trimmed by 0 bases and 3 bases, with 9 bases remaining between them. CDR1 and CDR2 from the germline V gene are WNHNN and SYGVQD (reference sequence). The CDR3 region is CASSESEGGYEQYF. The CDR3 DNA sequence: TGCGCCAGCAGTGAGTCTGAAGGGGGCTACGAGCAGTACTTC.

The chain uses TRBV6-5 and TRBJ2-3, with TRBD1 matching over 7 bases. CDR1 MNHEY and CDR2 SVGAGI come from the germline V gene. CDR3 length equals 15 residues. V lost 6 bases, J lost 0 bases, and 6 bases stayed unmatched. The CDR3 DNA reads TGTGCCAGCAGGTACAGGGGCCTTAGCACAGATACGCAGTATTTT. It specifies CASRYRGLSTDTQYF.

A remark on this clone: Compared with germline, one end of the junction differs, possibly owing to a read error. The chain couples TRBV4-3 to TRBJ2-7; D gene unclear. The CDR3 covers 16 residues. The germline gives CDR1 LGHNA, CDR2 YSLEER. CDR3 amino acids: CASSRTSRTPSHEQYF. The CDR3 DNA reads as TGCGCCAGCAGCCGGACGTCGCGAACTCCCTCCCACGAGCAGTACTTC.

The chain recombines TRBV2 with TRBJ2-3; D not resolved. The CDR3 sequence is 15 residues long. Germline loops: CDR1 SNHLY, CDR2 FYNNEI. Trimming took off 6 bases at V and 0 bases at J, with 13 bases between the two ends. The DNA of the CDR3 is TGTGCCAGCAGCGCATGGTCAGTTAGCACAGATACGCAGTATTTT. Translation gives CASSAWSVSTDTQYF.

V is TRBV19 and J is TRBJ1-1; D gene unclear. This CDR3 has 13 amino acids. Germline V gives CDR1 LNHDA, CDR2 SQIVND (reference sequence). Deletions cut 5 bases from V and 2 bases from J, with 9 bases between. CDR3 protein: CASSLGENTEAFF. Here the CDR3 DNA reads TGTGCCAGTAGTCTAGGAGAAAACACTGAAGCTTTCTTT.

The chain has TRBV27 and TRBJ1-5; TRBD1 is a possible D gene (6 bases). The CDR3 extends over 16 amino acids. From germline, CDR1 is MNHEY and CDR2 SMNVEV (reference sequence). V was trimmed by 10 bases and J by 4 bases, leaving 23 bases between them. DNA for the CDR3: TGTGCCAACGCAGGGGCCCCACGACGGGCAAATCAGCCCCAGCATTTT. This encodes CANAGAPRRANQPQHF.

The gene calls are TRBV7-2 and TRBJ2-7, with a tentative D call TRBD1 (6 bases). The CDR3 runs 14 residues. V was clipped by 8 bases and J by 5 bases, with 19 bases between them. Germline CDR1 is SGHTA and CDR2 is FQGNSA. The CDR3 DNA sequence: TGTGCCAGCTCCCGAGGGGCAGGGGTGCACGAGCAGTACTTC. Residues: CASSRGAGVHEQYF.

The chain combines TRBV4-1 with TRBJ2-1, with D tentatively TRBD1 or TRBD2 (6 bases each). V lost 3 bases and J 0 bases, leaving 15 bases between the germline ends. CDR1 and CDR2 (germline): MGHRA, YSYEKL. CDR3 length: 17 amino acids. DNA of the CDR3: TGCGCCAGCAGCCATGGAGAGGAGGGGGTCTCCTACAATGAGCAGTTCTTC. Protein: CASSHGEEGVSYNEQFF.

This chain joins TRBV14 and TRBJ2-3; maybe TRBD1 (5 bases). The V end was cut by 1 base, the J end by 5 bases, with 10 bases between. CDR3 length: 14 amino acids. Germline V lookup: CDR1 SGHDN, CDR2 FVKESK. CDR3 sequence reads: CASSQAWQGDTQYF. DNA for the CDR3: TGTGCCAGCAGCCAAGCCTGGCAGGGAGATACGCAGTATTTT.

The rearrangement links TRBV18 to TRBJ1-4; no clear D. CDR3 length: 14 amino acids. CDR1 and CDR2 (germline): KGHSH, LQKENI. Trimming pared 0 bases from V and 7 bases from J, leaving 9 bases between. The CDR3 DNA reads TGTGCCAGCTCACCACCACCGGGAGGTGAAAAACTGTTTTTT. Translating gives CASSPPPGGEKLFF.

This clone appeared once. This chain joins TRBV9 and TRBJ2-7; D possibly matches TRBD1 or TRBD2 (5 bases each). Trimming took off 4 bases at V and 0 bases at J, with 20 bases between the two ends. Germline assignment: CDR1 SGDLS and CDR2 YYNGEE. The CDR3 spans 17 residues. CDR3 in amino acids: CASSHNPNGASSYEQYF. The CDR3 DNA sequence: TGTGCCAGCAGCCACAATCCGAACGGGGCGAGCTCCTACGAGCAGTACTTC.

The chain combines TRBV4-3 with TRBJ1-1, with 7 bases matching TRBD1. The CDR3 is 14 amino acids. Germline V gene lookup returns CDR1 LGHNA and CDR2 YSLEER. V was pared by 3 bases and J by 6 bases, with 7 bases of the junction left unmatched. CDR3 amino acids: CASSQQGGLAEAFF. The DNA of the CDR3 is TGCGCCAGCAGCCAGCAGGGGGGGTTGGCTGAAGCTTTCTTT.

The chain employs TRBV14 and TRBJ2-7, with D hard to call. Trimming took 4 bases from V and 3 from J, leaving 16 bases between them. This CDR3 is built from 15 residues. Germline CDR1 reads SGHDN; CDR2 reads FVKESK. CDR3 DNA sequence: TGTGCCAGCAGCCTGACCGTTCAAGATTTCTACGAGCAGTACTTC. Protein: CASSLTVQDFYEQYF.

The genes are TRBV6-5 and TRBJ1-3; no reliable D call. V was clipped by 2 bases and J by 0 bases, with 11 bases between them. CDR1 is MNHEY, CDR2 SVGAGI, per germline. The CDR3 has 16 amino acids. The CDR3 DNA reads TGTGCCAGCAGTTACGGAACAGTTAGCTCTGGAAACACCATATATTTT. Residues: CASSYGTVSSGNTIYF.

As regards this clone: One junction end disagrees with the germline gene, perhaps due to a read error. This chain joins TRBV7-7 and TRBJ1-6; TRBD1 is a possible D gene (5 bases). The germline gives CDR1 SSHAT, CDR2 FNYEAQ (reference sequence). The CDR3 is 20 amino acids. The CDR3 coding sequence is TGTGCTAGCAGCCGCCCCCGAAATACATTCACCACAGGAGGCTATTCACCCCTCCACTTT. Its protein is CASSRPRNTFTTGGYSPLHF. Full variable domain (missing parts from reference TRBV7-7 and TRBJ1-6): GAGVSQSPRYKVTKRGQDVTLRCDPISSHATLYWYQQALGQGPEFLTYFNYEAQPDKSGLPSDRFSAERPEGSISTLTIQRTEQRDSAMYRCASSRPRNTFTTGGYSPLHFGNGTRLTVT.

The genes are TRBV19 and TRBJ1-1; TRBD1 is a possible D gene (5 bases). The CDR3 consists of 14 residues. V was shortened by 7 bases and J by 0 bases, with 12 bases between the two germline ends. CDR1 and CDR2 from the germline V gene are LNHDA and SQIVND (reference sequence). The DNA of the CDR3 is TGTGCCAGTAACGCGGGGGGGATGAACACTGAAGCTTTCTTT. This codes for CASNAGGMNTEAFF.

The chain is built from TRBV7-9 and TRBJ2-2, with D uncertain. Germline CDR1 reads SEHNR; CDR2 reads FQNEAQ (reference sequence). The CDR3 has 13 residues. V was shortened by 2 bases and J by 6 bases, with 7 bases between the two germline ends. The CDR3 region is CASSLLGAGELFF. Written as DNA, the CDR3 is TGTGCCAGCAGCTTACTCGGCGCCGGGGAGCTGTTTTTT.

This sequence joins TRBV6-1 and TRBJ2-7; either TRBD1 or TRBD2 may fit D (6 bases each). Trimming took 10 bases from V and 6 from J, leaving 19 bases between them. The CDR3 has 13 residues. Germline CDR1 and CDR2: MNHNS and SASEGT. CDR3 in DNA: TGTGCCAAAAATTTAGGGGGGACGAGCGAGCAGTACTTC. It is translated as CAKNLGGTSEQYF.